These T cell receptor beta chains were read from a single sample in a study of shared clonotypes between healthy human individuals. The assay was immunoSEQ multiplex PCR, and TCRdb's table has in-frame clones only and misses some. The sample holds 1,400,000 or so clones, just under 99% seen once. The specimen sequenced was naive CD4+ T cells sorted from blood. The receptors shown here come from a man aged 25-45 years in good health. The CDR3 runs from the conserved cysteine through the conserved F or W. Each record gives: CDR3 protein, V gene, J gene.

CASSVGVTGASYEQYF	TRBV9	TRBJ2-7
CASSSSGGSSYEQYF	TRBV18	TRBJ2-7
CASSPIRDSNEKLFF	TRBV18	TRBJ1-4
CASSPAVASGNTGELFF	TRBV7-9	TRBJ2-2
CASGRTGDFSNQPQHF	TRBV28	TRBJ1-5
CASSPGPSSYEQYF	TRBV4-3	TRBJ2-7
CASSVEARGFTDTQYF	TRBV9	TRBJ2-3
CASTTIGTSGYNEQFF	TRBV28	TRBJ2-1
CAWGAQIGNTIYF	TRBV30	TRBJ1-3
CASSLTPFPYEQYF	TRBV27	TRBJ2-7
CASSSRAATNEKLFF	TRBV6-5	TRBJ1-4
CATSRDSGSIPGELFF	TRBV15	TRBJ2-2
CASSEAGGGPYEQYF	TRBV6-1	TRBJ2-7
CTSSQKREKGYEQYF	TRBV1	TRBJ2-7
CASSLQSGSGETQYF	TRBV7-2	TRBJ2-5
CASSLPPTDTQYF	TRBV5-1	TRBJ2-3
CASSALPGLFNEQYF	TRBV18	TRBJ2-7
CASSDPPGQAVF	TRBV19	TRBJ2-7
CASSHSNDRAGLNEQFF	TRBV5-4	TRBJ2-1
CASSPGLPWTAVTDTQYF	TRBV7-2	TRBJ2-3
CASSSLADTQYF	TRBV19	TRBJ2-3
CASRPMTVRSDTQYF	TRBV5-4	TRBJ2-3
CASSLATVGVSQPQHF	TRBV7-8	TRBJ1-5
CASSKEASGEYSYNEQFF	TRBV21-1	TRBJ2-1
CASSPDGMSNQPQHF	TRBV6-5	TRBJ1-5
CASSLRIGNTIYF	TRBV7-2	TRBJ1-3
CASSSPGRYEQYF	TRBV6-1	TRBJ2-7
CASSKGETQYF	TRBV11-3	TRBJ2-5
CASRLSPSGSTDTQYF	TRBV5-5	TRBJ2-3
CASSLSGDFNGYTF	TRBV5-1	TRBJ1-2
CASSQGQGRNTEAFF	TRBV4-3	TRBJ1-1
CASSPIGTQETQYF	TRBV9	TRBJ2-5
CASSFGQVDEQYF	TRBV5-1	TRBJ2-7
CATLETVSYNEQFF	TRBV2	TRBJ2-1
CASRLTGRAMNTEAFF	TRBV5-4	TRBJ1-1
CASIQTHENYGYTF	TRBV6-1	TRBJ1-2
CASSPGAGESSYEQYF	TRBV11-2	TRBJ2-7
CASSLGFVGGPDTQYF	TRBV5-4	TRBJ2-3
CASSLTDGNEQFF	TRBV7-9	TRBJ2-1
CASSWATGRPLHEQYF	TRBV5-1	TRBJ2-7
CASSEDLGETQYF	TRBV2	TRBJ2-5
CASSLWTSGTQRGSYNEQFF	TRBV28	TRBJ2-1
CASSLSTDYSNQPQHF	TRBV5-8	TRBJ1-5
CSLGQGKDTQYF	TRBV29-1	TRBJ2-3
CASSEAATGTEAFF	TRBV2	TRBJ1-1
CAWSKSNEQFF	TRBV30	TRBJ2-1
CASSIVGRYEQYF	TRBV19	TRBJ2-7
CASSLQGVRSNEQFF	TRBV5-6	TRBJ2-1
CASSPPFVGHKNIQYF	TRBV18	TRBJ2-4
CASSQDQGHYTGELFF	TRBV14	TRBJ2-2
CASSISGTGVTYEQYF	TRBV28	TRBJ2-7
CASSFTRGTEAFF	TRBV11-3	TRBJ1-1
CASRSTGFYEQFF	TRBV28	TRBJ2-1
CASSFVVAGTWETQYF	TRBV28	TRBJ2-5
CASSLGPGTAYEQYF	TRBV5-1	TRBJ2-7
CASSPRTSGATGELFF	TRBV9	TRBJ2-2
CASSSPGLGTDTQYF	TRBV5-1	TRBJ2-3
CASSPDRTSGRGEQYF	TRBV27	TRBJ2-7
CSVGRRETQYF	TRBV29-1	TRBJ2-5